A single sample gave rise to the 25 T cell receptor beta chains below, sequenced in a study of cytomegalovirus exposure and HLA in healthy donors. PCR was performed using 60 Vbeta and 13 Jbeta primers. Sequencing used immunoSEQ multiplex PCR; TCRdb keeps in-frame clones, though not all of them. Of approximately 150,000 clones detected, approximately 80% appear once; the ten largest clones hold less than 9%. Material: PBMCs. The receptors derive from a male donor in good health and CMV-seropositive.

The chain carries TRBV5-1 and TRBJ1-1; 10 bases match TRBD1. With 4 bases clipped from V and 3 bases from J, the junction kept 6 bases outside the gene matches. The V gene's germline CDR1 is SGHRS and CDR2 YFSETQ. The CDR3 covers 15 residues. CDR3 DNA: TGCGCCAGCAGCCCCTGGACAGGGGGGGACACTGAAGCTTTCTTT. It encodes CASSPWTGGDTEAFF.

This clone was seen a handful of times. The gene calls are TRBV6-5 and TRBJ2-3; D is possibly TRBD2 (6 bases). CDR3 length: 15 amino acids. Germline V gene lookup returns CDR1 MNHEY and CDR2 SVGAGI. V was trimmed by 1 base and J by 3 bases, leaving 11 bases between them. The CDR3 bases are TGTGCCAGCAGTTACTGGGGGGTGGAGACAGATACGCAGTATTTT. Protein sequence: CASSYWGVETDTQYF.

As concerns this clone: Other DNA sequences in this sample translate to the same CDR3. V usage is TRBV5-1 and J usage is TRBJ1-2; D is possibly TRBD1 (5 bases). This CDR3 is 13 amino acids long. The germline V gene has CDR1 SGHRS and CDR2 YFSETQ. The V end was cut by 5 bases, the J end by 2 bases, with 10 bases between. The DNA of the CDR3 is TGCGCCAGCAGTGCCGACAGAAACTATGGCTACACCTTC. It specifies CASSADRNYGYTF.

The genes are TRBV10-2 and TRBJ2-7; a weak D match, TRBD2 (5 bases). Between the trimmed V and J ends, which lost 6 bases and 2 bases, there was a span of 8 bases. Germline CDR1 WSHSY, CDR2 SAAADI. CDR3 size: 12 residues. The CDR3 DNA reads as TGCGCCAGCAGGGGAGCTGCCTACGAGCAGTACTTC. This translates into CASRGAAYEQYF.

This chain links TRBV2 with TRBJ2-1, with D hard to call. Per germline, CDR1 SNHLY and CDR2 FYNNEI. The V gene lost 5 bases and the J gene lost 4 bases, with 6 bases spanning the gap. CDR3 length: 12 residues. The CDR3 DNA follows: TGTGCCAGCAGTCCCCAATACAATGAGCAGTTCTTC. Translated: CASSPQYNEQFF.

This clone turned up a few times. The CDR3 loop is CSVVGGETGNTEAFF. In nucleotides, the CDR3 is TGCAGCGTTGTAGGGGGCGAGACGGGAAACACTGAAGCTTTCTTT. The chain is built from TRBV29-1 and TRBJ1-1; 7 positions match TRBD1. The ends lost 4 bases at V and 2 bases at J; junction bases unmatched: 10. Per the germline V gene, CDR1 is SQVTM and CDR2 is ANQGSEA. This CDR3 contains 15 residues.

This chain uses TRBV14 with TRBJ2-1; a weak D match, TRBD2 (5 bases). Germline CDR1 SGHDN, CDR2 FVKESK. This CDR3 has 16 amino acids. V was shortened by 0 bases and J by 0 bases, with 9 bases between the two germline ends. DNA for the CDR3: TGTGCCAGCAGCCAAGATTTGGGGAGCTCCTACAATGAGCAGTTCTTC. This sequence encodes CASSQDLGSSYNEQFF. Supplemented by reference TRBV14 and TRBJ2-1, the full variable domain reads EAGVTQFPSHSVIEKGQTVTLRCDPISGHDNLYWYRRVMGKEIKFLLHFVKESKQDESGMPNNRFLAERTGGTYSTLKVQPAELEDSGVYFCASSQDLGSSYNEQFFGPGTRLTVL.

About this clone: One end of the junction fails to match germline, which may point to a read error. This chain connects TRBV7-9 to TRBJ1-2, with a tentative D call TRBD1 (5 bases). Germline values: CDR1 SEHNR, CDR2 FQNEAQ (reference sequence). The CDR3 is made up of 17 amino acids. The CDR3 DNA reads TGTTCCAGCACGAAGGGGTTTGTGGCGGGATCTAACTATGGCTACACCTTC. This sequence encodes CSSTKGFVAGSNYGYTF.

J is TRBJ2-1 and V is TRBV19; no clear D. CDR1 LNHDA and CDR2 SQIVND come from the germline V gene (reference sequence). This CDR3 comprises 14 residues. With 5 bases removed from V and 5 bases from J, the gap between germline ends came to 13 bases. The CDR3 DNA sequence: TGTGCCAGTAGTCCTAGAGCGACGGACAATGAGCAGTTCTTC. Translating gives CASSPRATDNEQFF.

This clone has more than one count but fewer than ten. The chain is built from TRBV4-2 and TRBJ2-7; D gene ambiguous. V was shortened by 0 bases and J by 7 bases, with 7 bases between the two germline ends. The CDR3 is 12 residues long. Germline V gives CDR1 LGHNA, CDR2 YNFKEQ. The chain's CDR3 is CASSQDPKEQYF. CDR3 nucleotides: TGTGCCAGCAGCCAAGACCCAAAAGAGCAGTACTTC.

This clone was recorded once. This chain links TRBV5-1 with TRBJ1-1; D is unclear. CDR1 and CDR2 from the germline V gene are SGHRS and YFSETQ. With 0 bases removed from V and 3 bases from J, the gap between germline ends came to 12 bases. The CDR3 is made up of 15 amino acids. The CDR3 is CASSLEAGKHTEAFF. Here the CDR3 DNA reads TGCGCCAGCAGCTTGGAGGCAGGTAAACACACTGAAGCTTTCTTT.

The V call is TRBV7-2, the J call TRBJ2-7; 7 bases map to TRBD2. Losses at the gene ends were 4 bases for V and 2 bases for J; bases not matched to a gene: 5. CDR3 length: 14 amino acids. Per the germline V gene, CDR1 is SGHTA and CDR2 is FQGNSA. The CDR3 here is CASSYGRGAYEQYF. The CDR3, as DNA: TGTGCCAGCAGCTACGGACGGGGGGCCTACGAGCAGTACTTC. Combining the CDR3 with reference TRBV7-2 and TRBJ2-7 gives the whole variable domain GAGVSQSPSNKVTEKGKDVELRCDPISGHTALYWYRQSLGQGLEFLIYFQGNSAPDKSGLPSDRFSAERTGGSVSTLTIQRTQQEDSAVYLCASSYGRGAYEQYFGPGTRLTVT.

In its sample, this clone was seen once. J is TRBJ2-7 and V is TRBV5-1; 7 bases line up with TRBD2. The CDR3 has 15 amino acids. Per germline, CDR1 SGHRS and CDR2 YFSETQ. V lost 4 bases and J lost 3; bases outside the gene matches: 10. Here the CDR3 reads CASSGGGGRFYEQYF. Here the CDR3 DNA reads TGCGCCAGCAGCGGCGGGGGAGGGCGGTTCTACGAGCAGTACTTC.

The table lists this clone with a count of one. The chain carries TRBV15 and TRBJ1-2; D not resolved. The germline CDR1 and CDR2 sequences are LNHNV and YYDKDF (reference sequence). Trimming shortened V by 0 bases and J by 4 bases, and 6 bases separated the two germline ends. CDR3 length: 13 amino acids. The CDR3 DNA sequence: TGTGCCACCAGCAGAGACGGTGCCTATGGCTACACCTTC. This gives the protein CATSRDGAYGYTF.

The V and J genes are TRBV5-1 and TRBJ1-3, with 7 positions matching TRBD1. The CDR3 has 13 residues. Trimming at V came to 7 bases and at J to 7 bases, leaving 8 bases not matched to a gene. Germline CDR1 reads SGHRS; CDR2 reads YFSETQ. The CDR3 reads CASYQGEGNTIYF. The CDR3 DNA follows: TGCGCCAGCTATCAGGGGGAAGGCAACACCATATATTTT.

V is TRBV30 and J is TRBJ1-5; a weak D match, TRBD1 (5 bases). The CDR3 length is 13 residues. CDR1 is GTSNPN, CDR2 SVGIG, per germline (reference sequence). V shed 3 bases and J shed 4 bases, with 10 bases lying between them. For the CDR3, the DNA is TGTGCCTGGAGGGGAGGGGTGAATCAGCCCCAGCATTTT. It yields the protein CAWRGGVNQPQHF. Combining the CDR3 with reference TRBV30 and TRBJ1-5 gives the whole variable domain SQTIHQWPATLVQPVGSPLSLECTVEGTSNPNLYWYRQAAGRGLQLLFYSVGIGQISSEVPQNLSASRPQDRQFILSSKKLLLSDSGFYLCAWRGGVNQPQHFGDGTRLSIL.

The gene calls are TRBV2 and TRBJ1-1; 7 positions match TRBD1. J gave up 0 bases and V 6 bases, and 10 bases lay outside the gene matches. Germline lookup yields CDR1 SNHLY and CDR2 FYNNEI. The CDR3 consists of 16 residues. Written as DNA, the CDR3 is TGTGCCAGCAGATCCGACAGGGTCGATCTGAACACTGAAGCTTTCTTT. It is translated as CASRSDRVDLNTEAFF.

The gene calls are TRBV7-2 and TRBJ2-7; the match to TRBD2 covers 7 bases. CDR3 length: 13 residues. Germline V lookup: CDR1 SGHTA, CDR2 FQGNSA. The ends lost 0 bases at V and 5 bases at J; junction bases unmatched: 1. The CDR3 coding sequence is TGTGCCAGCAGCTTAGCGGGGGGGGACGAGCAGTACTTC. It codes for CASSLAGGDEQYF.

The chain recombines TRBV4-1 with TRBJ2-2; 10 bases map to TRBD1. This CDR3 is built from 16 residues. CDR1 and CDR2 (germline): MGHRA, YSYEKL. The V and J ends lost 1 base and 6 bases, in that order; junction bases with no gene match: 5. CDR3 nucleotide sequence: TGCGCCAGCAGCCAAGTTCCGGGACAGGGGCCCGGGGAGCTGTTTTTT. Translated: CASSQVPGQGPGELFF.

V and J are TRBV11-2 and TRBJ2-7, with TRBD1 as a possible D gene (6 bases). Germline CDR1 SGHAT, CDR2 FQNNGV. The germline V and J ends were trimmed by 8 bases and 2 bases, with 13 bases remaining between them. This CDR3 is 13 amino acids long. Here the CDR3 reads CASRPTGAYEQYF. The CDR3 DNA sequence: TGTGCCAGCCGCCCGACAGGAGCCTACGAGCAGTACTTC.

This clone came up a few times. The CDR3 region is CASRHSNVGDSYEQYF. The DNA of the CDR3 is TGTGCCAGCAGGCATTCAAATGTAGGGGACAGCTACGAGCAGTACTTC. The chain links TRBV6-6 to TRBJ2-7; 7 bases are a match to TRBD1. The ends lost 6 bases at V and 3 bases at J; junction bases unmatched: 14. This CDR3 is 16 amino acids long. Germline assignment: CDR1 MNHNY and CDR2 SVGAGI (reference sequence).

The chain joins TRBV2 to TRBJ2-1; TRBD2 matches at 8 bases. Germline V lookup: CDR1 SNHLY, CDR2 FYNNEI. The CDR3 contains 14 residues. Trimming took 3 bases from V and 6 from J; bases not matched to a gene: 4. CDR3 bases: TGTGCCAGCAGTGAGGGAGCGGGGGCCAATGAGCAGTTCTTC. Amino acids: CASSEGAGANEQFF.

The J gene is TRBJ1-2, the V gene TRBV12-5, with D unresolved. Looked up from germline, CDR1 is LGHNT and CDR2 is FRNRAP. V was trimmed by 2 bases and J by 8 bases, leaving 21 bases between them. This CDR3 spans 16 amino acids. The CDR3 sequence: CASGLTRERSSPGYTF. The DNA for the CDR3 is TGTGCTAGTGGTTTGACTAGAGAAAGGTCCTCTCCCGGCTACACCTTC.

The rearrangement joins TRBV19 to TRBJ1-5; tentatively, D is TRBD1 (5 bases). CDR1 is LNHDA, CDR2 SQIVND, per germline (reference sequence). The CDR3 length is 15 residues. V lost 3 bases and J 1 base, leaving 10 bases between the germline ends. The CDR3 reads CASSILTVSNQPQHF. The CDR3 DNA reads as TGTGCCAGTAGTATTTTGACAGTCAGCAATCAGCCCCAGCATTTT.

The chain uses TRBV4-2 and TRBJ1-2, with 8 bases lining up with TRBD1. Germline trimming cut 4 bases from V and 6 bases from J; bases unmatched to any gene: 7. Germline V lookup: CDR1 LGHNA, CDR2 YNFKEQ. This CDR3 region has 14 residues. The CDR3 DNA follows: TGTGCCAGCAGCCTCTCAGGGGGCGCGAATGGCTACACCTTC. It is translated as CASSLSGGANGYTF.